This TCR beta chain was found in a study of tumor-infiltrating lymphocytes in primary liver carcinoma. The wider study: Tumor staging was T1-T3 N0M0; sizes spanned roughly 4 to 11 cm across.

Unsorted whole blood supplied the blood RNA, and germline DNA was isolated too. V was clipped by 4 bases and J by 7 bases, with 14 bases between them. CDR1 is MNHEY, CDR2 SVGAGI, per germline. CDR3 size: 13 residues. The authors made TCR beta cDNA from approximately 490 ng total RNA with a constant-region primer. It was through three nested multiplex PCR rounds of slightly modified ARM-PCR that TCR beta libraries arose. The first two PCR rounds used TRBV1-TRBV30 forward primers with a C-beta reverse primer, about 10 cycles each. TCRdb passed the multiplex PCR reads through MiXCR, listing each CDR3 protein once. The sample has approximately 340,000 distinct CDR3 sequences; less than 75% are singletons.

The clonotype was recovered from a man aged 40-49 years with primary liver carcinoma and hepatitis B virus infection. Sequencing was performed on peripheral blood. The chain joins TRBV6-5 to TRBJ2-7, with D unresolved. This CDR3 reads CASSSPPLGEQYF. The CDR3 DNA follows: TGTGCCAGCAGTTCCCCCCCCTTGGGAGAGCAGTACTTC.